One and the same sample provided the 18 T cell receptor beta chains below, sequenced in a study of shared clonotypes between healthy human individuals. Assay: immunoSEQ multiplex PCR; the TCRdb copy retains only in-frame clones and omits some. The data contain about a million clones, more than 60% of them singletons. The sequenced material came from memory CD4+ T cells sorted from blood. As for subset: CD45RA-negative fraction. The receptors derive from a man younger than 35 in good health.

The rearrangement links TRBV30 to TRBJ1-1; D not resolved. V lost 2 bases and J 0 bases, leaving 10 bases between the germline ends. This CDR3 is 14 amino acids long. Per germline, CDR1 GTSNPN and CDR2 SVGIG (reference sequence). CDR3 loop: CAWSIGVMNTEAFF. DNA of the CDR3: TGTGCCTGGAGTATCGGGGTCATGAACACTGAAGCTTTCTTT. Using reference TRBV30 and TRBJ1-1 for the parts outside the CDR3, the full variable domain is SQTIHQWPATLVQPVGSPLSLECTVEGTSNPNLYWYRQAAGRGLQLLFYSVGIGQISSEVPQNLSASRPQDRQFILSSKKLLLSDSGFYLCAWSIGVMNTEAFFGQGTRLTVV.

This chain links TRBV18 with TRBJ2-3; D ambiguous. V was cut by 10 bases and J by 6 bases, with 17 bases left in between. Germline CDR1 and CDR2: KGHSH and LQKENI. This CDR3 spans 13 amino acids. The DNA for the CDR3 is TGTGCCACCACCGGCCGTCTCGAGGATACGCAGTATTTT. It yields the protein CATTGRLEDTQYF.

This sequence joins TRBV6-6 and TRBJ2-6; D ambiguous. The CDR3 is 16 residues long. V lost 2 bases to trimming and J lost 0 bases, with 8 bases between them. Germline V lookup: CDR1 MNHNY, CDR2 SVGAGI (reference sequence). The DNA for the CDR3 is TGTGCCAGCAGTTACCCACCGTACTCTGGGGCCAACGTCCTGACTTTC. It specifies CASSYPPYSGANVLTF.

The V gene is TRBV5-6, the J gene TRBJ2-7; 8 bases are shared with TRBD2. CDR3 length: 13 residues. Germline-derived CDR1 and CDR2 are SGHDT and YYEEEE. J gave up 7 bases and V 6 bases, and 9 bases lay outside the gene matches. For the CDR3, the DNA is TGTGCCAGCACCCCGGGGGGGGTTGGAGAGCAGTACTTC. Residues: CASTPGGVGEQYF.

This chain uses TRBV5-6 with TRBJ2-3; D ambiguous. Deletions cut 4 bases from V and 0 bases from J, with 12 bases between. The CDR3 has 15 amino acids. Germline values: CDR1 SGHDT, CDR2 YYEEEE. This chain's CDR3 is CASSRWGRSTDTQYF. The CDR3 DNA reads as TGTGCCAGCAGCCGGTGGGGTCGTAGCACAGATACGCAGTATTTT.

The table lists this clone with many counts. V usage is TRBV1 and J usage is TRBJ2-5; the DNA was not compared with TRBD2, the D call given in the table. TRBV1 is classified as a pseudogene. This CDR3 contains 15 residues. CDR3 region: CTSSQPPGVQETQYF. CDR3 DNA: TGCACCAGCAGCCAGCCACCGGGTGTTCAGGAGACCCAGTACTTC.

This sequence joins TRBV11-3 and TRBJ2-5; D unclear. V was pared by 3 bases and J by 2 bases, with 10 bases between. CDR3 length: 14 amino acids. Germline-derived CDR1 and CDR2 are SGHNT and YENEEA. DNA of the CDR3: TGTGCCAGCAGCTTGGGGTCAGGTCAAGAGACCCAGTACTTC. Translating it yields CASSLGSGQETQYF. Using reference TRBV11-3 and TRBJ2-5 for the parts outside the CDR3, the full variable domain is EAGVVQSPRYKIIEKKQPVAFWCNPISGHNTLYWYLQNLGQGPELLIRYENEEAVDDSQLPKDRFSAERLKGVDSTLKIQPAELGDSAVYLCASSLGSGQETQYFGPGTRLLVL.

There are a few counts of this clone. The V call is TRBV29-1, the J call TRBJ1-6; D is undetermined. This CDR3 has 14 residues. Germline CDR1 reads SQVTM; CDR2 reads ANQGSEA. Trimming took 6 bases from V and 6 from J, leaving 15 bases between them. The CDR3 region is CSVSMGLVNSPLHF. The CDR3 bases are TGCAGCGTATCGATGGGGTTAGTTAATTCACCCCTCCACTTT.

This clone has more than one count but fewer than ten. The CDR3 bases are TGTGCCAGCACTGGGGACAATCAGCCCCAGCATTTT. Translation gives CASTGDNQPQHF. The gene calls are TRBV28 and TRBJ1-5; D gene ambiguous. Germline V gene sequence: CDR1 MDHEN, CDR2 SYDVKM. This CDR3 contains 12 residues. The V end was cut by 7 bases, the J end by 3 bases, with 7 bases between.

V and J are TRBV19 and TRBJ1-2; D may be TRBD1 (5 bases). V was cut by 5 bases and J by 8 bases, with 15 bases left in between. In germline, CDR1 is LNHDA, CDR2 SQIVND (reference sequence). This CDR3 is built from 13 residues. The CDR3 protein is CASSYGTQSGYTF. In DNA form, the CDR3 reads TGTGCCAGTAGTTACGGGACCCAGAGCGGCTACACCTTC.

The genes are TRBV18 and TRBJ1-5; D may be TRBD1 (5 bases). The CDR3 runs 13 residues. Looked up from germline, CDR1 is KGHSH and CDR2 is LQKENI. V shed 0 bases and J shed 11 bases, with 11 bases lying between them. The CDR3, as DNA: TGTGCCAGCTCACCACCGGAAGGAGGGGCCCAGCATTTT. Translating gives CASSPPEGGAQHF.

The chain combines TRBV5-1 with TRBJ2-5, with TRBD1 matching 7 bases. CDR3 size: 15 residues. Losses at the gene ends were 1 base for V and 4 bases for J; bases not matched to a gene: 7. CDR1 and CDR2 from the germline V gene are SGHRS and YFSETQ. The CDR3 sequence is CASSLTGDVRETQYF. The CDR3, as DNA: TGCGCCAGCAGCTTGACAGGGGACGTAAGAGAGACCCAGTACTTC.

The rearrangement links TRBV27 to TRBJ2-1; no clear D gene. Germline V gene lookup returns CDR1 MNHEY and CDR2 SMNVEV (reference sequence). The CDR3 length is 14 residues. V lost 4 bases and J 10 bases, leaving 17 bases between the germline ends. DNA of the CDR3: TGTGCCAGCAGTTCACTTCGAGACACACCCGAGCAGTTCTTC. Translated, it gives CASSSLRDTPEQFF.

The CDR3 DNA is TGTGCCAGCAGTTTGAGGACAGGGGGGGGAGATACGCAGTATTTT. Encoded protein: CASSLRTGGGDTQYF. V and J are TRBV6-6 and TRBJ2-3, with 10 bases identical to TRBD1. Trimming cost V 4 bases and J 5 bases; bases outside gene matches: 6. This CDR3 is 15 amino acids long. The germline V gene has CDR1 MNHNY and CDR2 SVGAGI (reference sequence).

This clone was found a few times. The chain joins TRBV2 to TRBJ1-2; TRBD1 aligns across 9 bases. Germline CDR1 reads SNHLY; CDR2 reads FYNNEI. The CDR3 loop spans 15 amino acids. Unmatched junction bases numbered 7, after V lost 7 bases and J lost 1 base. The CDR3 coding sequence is TGTGCCAGCACCATACAGGGGGCCCTTAACTATGGCTACACCTTC. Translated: CASTIQGALNYGYTF.

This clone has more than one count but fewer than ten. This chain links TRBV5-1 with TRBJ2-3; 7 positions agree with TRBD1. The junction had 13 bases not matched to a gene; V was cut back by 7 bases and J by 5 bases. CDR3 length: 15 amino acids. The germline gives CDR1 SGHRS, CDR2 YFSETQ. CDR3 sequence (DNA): TGCGCCAGCTGCCGGGACAGTTCCTCGGGAGATACGCAGTATTTT. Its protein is CASCRDSSSGDTQYF.

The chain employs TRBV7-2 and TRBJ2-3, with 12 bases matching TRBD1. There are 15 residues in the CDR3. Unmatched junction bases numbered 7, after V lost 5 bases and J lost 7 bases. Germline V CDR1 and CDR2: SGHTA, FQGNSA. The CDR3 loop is CASSQGQGAGYTQYF. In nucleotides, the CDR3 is TGTGCCAGCAGCCAGGGACAGGGGGCGGGATATACGCAGTATTTT.

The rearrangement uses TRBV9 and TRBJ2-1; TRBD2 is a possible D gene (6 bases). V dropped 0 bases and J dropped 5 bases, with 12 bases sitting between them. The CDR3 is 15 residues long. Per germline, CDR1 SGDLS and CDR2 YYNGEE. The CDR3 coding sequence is TGTGCCAGCAGCGTAGCTTTCCTAGCGAACAATGAGCAGTTCTTC. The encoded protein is CASSVAFLANNEQFF.